The 13 T cell receptor beta chains below were found in one sample sequenced in a study of blood T cells in healthy people across ages (dated by TCRdb to between 2015 and 2016). The library was made by 5' RACE. TCRdb shows the sequencer as Illumina HiSeq 2500. A second PCR of roughly 7 to 12 cycles was performed with a sample-barcoded 5' primer and a J-beta primer mix. Through fastp at Q25 and MiXCR, TCRdb rebuilt clones from the public reads, retaining in-frame beta chains. Under each unique CDR3 protein, matching rows form one entry showing the most common genes and DNA. Counted in this sample were some 1.6 million distinct CDR3 sequences; 34% of them appeared once. Roughly 12% of the sample goes to the ten largest clones. Sequencing was done on a sample of blood. The source of these receptors is a woman in her twenties or thirties in good health.

In DNA form, the CDR3 reads TGCGCCAGCTACAGGGGGCAGGACACCGGGGAGCTGTTTTTT. Its protein product is CASYRGQDTGELFF. The chain links TRBV5-1 to TRBJ2-2; 9 positions agree with TRBD1. V dropped 7 bases and J dropped 3; count of bases not matched to a gene: 4. Germline V lookup: CDR1 SGHRS, CDR2 YFSETQ. The CDR3 loop spans 14 amino acids.

V is TRBV6-5 and J is TRBJ1-2; D might be TRBD1 (5 bases). This CDR3 is 16 amino acids long. Trimming took 6 bases from V and 0 from J, leaving 17 bases between them. Germline-derived CDR1 and CDR2 are MNHEY and SVGAGI. Here the CDR3 reads CASRIEPDITNYGYTF. The CDR3, as DNA: TGTGCCAGCAGAATAGAGCCGGACATTACTAACTATGGCTACACCTTC.

To note about this clonotype: Germline and junction disagree at one end, which may indicate a read error. Written as DNA, the CDR3 is TGTGCCAGCAGTTTATGGACTAGGGGAGATGCGCAGTATTTT. Its protein is CASSLWTRGDAQYF. This rearrangement joins TRBV28 to TRBJ2-3; TRBD2 is a possible D gene (6 bases). CDR1 and CDR2 (germline): MDHEN, SYDVKM. The length of the CDR3 is 14 residues.

This clonotype was found a few times. This chain uses TRBV18 with TRBJ2-5; TRBD2 is a possible D gene (5 bases). The germline CDR1 and CDR2 sequences are KGHSH and LQKENI. The germline V and J ends were trimmed by 6 bases and 5 bases, with 19 bases remaining between them. The CDR3 spans 15 residues. The CDR3 sequence is CASSPLGGGRETQYF. CDR3 DNA sequence: TGTGCCAGCTCGCCCCTCGGTGGAGGCCGGGAGACCCAGTACTTC.

This clonotype was seen many times. The chain has TRBV29-1 and TRBJ2-5, with unresolved D. Trimming shortened V by 6 bases and J by 1 base, and 9 bases separated the two germline ends. Germline values: CDR1 SQVTM, CDR2 ANQGSEA. The CDR3 runs 12 residues. CDR3 sequence: CSVSSAQETQYF. DNA for the CDR3: TGCAGCGTCTCTTCGGCCCAAGAGACCCAGTACTTC. The whole variable domain, filled in from reference TRBV29-1 and TRBJ2-5, reads SAVISQKPSRDICQRGTSLTIQCQVDSQVTMMFWYRQQPGQSLTLIATANQGSEATYESGFVIDKFPISRPNLTFSTLTVSNMSPEDSSIYLCSVSSAQETQYFGPGTRLLVL.

In this sample, this clonotype turned up once. The rearrangement joins TRBV5-6 to TRBJ1-2; no clear D. Germline V lookup: CDR1 SGHDT, CDR2 YYEEEE. V lost 2 bases to trimming and J lost 9 bases, with 14 bases between them. The CDR3 is 13 amino acids. The CDR3 DNA sequence: TGTGCCAGCAGCTTCGACACACGAGAGAGCTACACCTTC. Residues: CASSFDTRESYTF.

The table lists this clonotype with a few counts. J is TRBJ2-7 and V is TRBV20-1, with 10 bases fitting TRBD1. Unmatched junction bases numbered 8, after V lost 0 bases and J lost 3 bases. Germline V gives CDR1 DFQATT, CDR2 SNEGSKA (reference sequence). The CDR3 totals 16 residues. The CDR3 here is CSARDFGTGVNYEQYF. The CDR3 region has the DNA TGCAGTGCTAGAGACTTCGGGACAGGGGTGAACTACGAGCAGTACTTC.

This sequence joins TRBV29-1 and TRBJ1-2, with 7 bases matching TRBD1. The CDR3 totals 13 residues. Germline CDR1 SQVTM, CDR2 ANQGSEA. V trimming: 4 bases; J trimming: 3 bases; junction bases outside the gene matches: 5. CDR3 protein: CSVAGGLDYGYTF. In DNA form, the CDR3 reads TGCAGCGTTGCAGGGGGTCTTGACTATGGCTACACCTTC. Looking up the rest from reference TRBV29-1 and TRBJ1-2 gives the full variable domain: SAVISQKPSRDICQRGTSLTIQCQVDSQVTMMFWYRQQPGQSLTLIATANQGSEATYESGFVIDKFPISRPNLTFSTLTVSNMSPEDSSIYLCSVAGGLDYGYTFGSGTRLTVV.

V and J are TRBV28 and TRBJ2-7; 11 bases match TRBD2. V was clipped by 8 bases and J by 4 bases; unmatched bases: 4. The CDR3 is made up of 13 amino acids. Looked up from germline, CDR1 is MDHEN and CDR2 is SYDVKM. The CDR3 here is CASASGRRYEQYF. In nucleotides, the CDR3 is TGTGCCAGCGCTAGCGGGAGGAGATACGAGCAGTACTTC.

About this clonotype itself: A read error may be the cause here, since a much bigger clone is one base away. The V and J genes are TRBV7-9 and TRBJ2-6; D is unclear. The CDR3 is made up of 18 amino acids. Trimming cost V 2 bases and J 0 bases, with 14 bases left between them. Looked up from germline, CDR1 is SEHNR and CDR2 is FQNEAQ (reference sequence). The CDR3 sequence: CASSLRFGFGSGANVLTF. CDR3 sequence (DNA): TGTGCCAGCAGCTTACGTTTTGGTTTCGGCTCTGGGGCCAACGTCCTGACTTTC.

Details on this clonotype: A much larger clone lies a single base off, so this may be a read error. This chain connects TRBV29-1 to TRBJ2-1; D remains unclear. Germline V gives CDR1 SQVTM, CDR2 ANQGSEA. Between the trimmed V and J ends, which lost 6 bases and 4 bases, there was a span of 10 bases. The CDR3 length is 12 residues. The CDR3 loop reads CSVECRYNEQFF. The CDR3 DNA is TGCAGCGTAGAGTGCAGGTACAATGAGCAGTTCTTC.

V and J are TRBV20-1 and TRBJ1-1; D ambiguous. The CDR3 covers 14 residues. V lost 5 bases and J lost 0, with 13 bases in between. Germline V lookup: CDR1 DFQATT, CDR2 SNEGSKA (reference sequence). This CDR3 is CSASAVLMNTEAFF. Here the CDR3 DNA reads TGCAGTGCTTCGGCAGTTCTGATGAACACTGAAGCTTTCTTT.

The rearrangement links TRBV28 to TRBJ2-5; 9 nucleotides align to TRBD1. Germline V gene sequence: CDR1 MDHEN, CDR2 SYDVKM. There are 15 residues in the CDR3. The V and J ends lost 6 bases and 11 bases, in that order; junction bases with no gene match: 16. This CDR3 is CASSLLTGTGREQYF. CDR3 sequence (DNA): TGTGCCAGCAGCTTACTTACCGGGACAGGGCGAGAGCAGTACTTC.